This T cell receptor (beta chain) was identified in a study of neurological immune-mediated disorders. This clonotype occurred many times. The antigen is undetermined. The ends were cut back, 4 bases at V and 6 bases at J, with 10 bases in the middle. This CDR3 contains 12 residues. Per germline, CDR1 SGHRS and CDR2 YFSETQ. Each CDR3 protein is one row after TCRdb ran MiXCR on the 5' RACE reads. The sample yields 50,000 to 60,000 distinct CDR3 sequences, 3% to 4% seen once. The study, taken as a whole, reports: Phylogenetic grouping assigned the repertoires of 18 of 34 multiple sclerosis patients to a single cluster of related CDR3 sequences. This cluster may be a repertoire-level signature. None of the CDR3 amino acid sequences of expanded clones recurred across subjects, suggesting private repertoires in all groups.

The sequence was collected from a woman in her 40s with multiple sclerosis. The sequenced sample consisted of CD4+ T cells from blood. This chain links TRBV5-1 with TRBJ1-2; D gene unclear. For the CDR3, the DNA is TGCGCCAGCAGCAGTACGAGGGATGGCTACACCTTC. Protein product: CASSSTRDGYTF.